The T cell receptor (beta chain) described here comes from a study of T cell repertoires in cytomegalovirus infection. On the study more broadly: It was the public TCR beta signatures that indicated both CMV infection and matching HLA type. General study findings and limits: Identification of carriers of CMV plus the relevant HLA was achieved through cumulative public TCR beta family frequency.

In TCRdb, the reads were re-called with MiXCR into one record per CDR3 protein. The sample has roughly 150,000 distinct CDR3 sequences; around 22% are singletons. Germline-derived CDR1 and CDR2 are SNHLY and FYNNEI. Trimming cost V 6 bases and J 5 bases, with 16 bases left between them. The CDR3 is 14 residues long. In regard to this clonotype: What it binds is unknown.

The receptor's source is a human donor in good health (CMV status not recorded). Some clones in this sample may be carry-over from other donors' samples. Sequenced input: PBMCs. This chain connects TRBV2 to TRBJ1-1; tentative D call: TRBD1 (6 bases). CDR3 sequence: CASSPEGGRTEAFF. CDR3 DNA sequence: TGTGCCAGCAGCCCCGAGGGGGGGCGGACTGAAGCTTTCTTT. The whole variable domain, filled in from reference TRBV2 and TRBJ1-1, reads EPEVTQTPSHQVTQMGQEVILRCVPISNHLYFYWYRQILGQKVEFLVSFYNNEISEKSEIFDDQFSVERPDGSNFTLKIRSTKLEDSAMYFCASSPEGGRTEAFFGQGTRLTVV.